This TCR beta chain was captured in a study of cytomegalovirus exposure and HLA in healthy donors. The study's findings and limits: In a later analysis, V- and J-gene trimming of beta chains associated with a DCLRE1C missense variant, replicated independently. In an earlier analysis, in around 590 donors, most V segments appeared productive either ~87% or ~30% of the time. There were about 160 TCR beta chains listed as cytomegalovirus-associated.

Concerning this clone itself: Its cognate antigen is unknown.

Per germline, CDR1 SGHNT and CDR2 YENEEA. Losses at the gene ends were 5 bases for V and 1 base for J; bases not matched to a gene: 0. This CDR3 spans 13 amino acids. The PCR contained 60 Vbeta and 13 Jbeta primers. The data were produced by immunoSEQ multiplex PCR, yet TCRdb's version contains in-frame clones alone and is incomplete. Of some 150,000 clones in the sample, 65% to 80% are singletons; the top ten hold 2% to 2.5%. The sequence came from a man aged 35 to 55 in good health and CMV-seronegative. V usage is TRBV11-3 and J usage is TRBJ2-3; 7 positions match TRBD2. The sample comprised PBMCs. The DNA of the CDR3 is TGTGCCAGCAGCCGGGGGGGCACAGATACGCAGTATTTT. It encodes CASSRGGTDTQYF.